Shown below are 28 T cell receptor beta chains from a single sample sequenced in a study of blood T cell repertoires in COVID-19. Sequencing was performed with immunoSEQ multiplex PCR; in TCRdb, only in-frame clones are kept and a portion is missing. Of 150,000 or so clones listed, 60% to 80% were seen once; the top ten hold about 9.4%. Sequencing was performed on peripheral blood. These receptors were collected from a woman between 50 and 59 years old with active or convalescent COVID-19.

CDR3 coding DNA: TGTGCCAGCAGTCCCCCGGGACAGAACACTGAAGCTTTCTTT. It codes for CASSPPGQNTEAFF. The genes are TRBV27 and TRBJ1-1; D possibly corresponds to TRBD1 (6 bases). V lost 5 bases to trimming and J lost 1 base, with 11 bases between them. Germline V lookup: CDR1 MNHEY, CDR2 SMNVEV (reference sequence). The CDR3 spans 14 residues.

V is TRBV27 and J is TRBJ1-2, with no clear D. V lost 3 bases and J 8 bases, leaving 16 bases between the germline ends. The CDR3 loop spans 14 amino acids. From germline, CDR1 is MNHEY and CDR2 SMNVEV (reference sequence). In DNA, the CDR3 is TGTGCCAGCAGTTTCCGACGGGAGGGCCAGGGCTACACCTTC. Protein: CASSFRREGQGYTF.

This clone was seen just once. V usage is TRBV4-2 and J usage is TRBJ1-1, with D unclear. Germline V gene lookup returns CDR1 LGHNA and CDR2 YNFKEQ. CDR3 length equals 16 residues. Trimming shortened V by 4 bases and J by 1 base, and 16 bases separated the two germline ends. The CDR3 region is CASSPGVLRRNTEAFF. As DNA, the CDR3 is TGTGCCAGCAGCCCCGGCGTCCTAAGGAGGAACACTGAAGCTTTCTTT.

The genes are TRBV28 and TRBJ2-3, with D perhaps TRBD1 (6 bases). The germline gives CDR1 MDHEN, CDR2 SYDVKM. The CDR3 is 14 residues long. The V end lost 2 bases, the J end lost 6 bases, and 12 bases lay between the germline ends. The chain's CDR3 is CASSLEGVGDTQYF. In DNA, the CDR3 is TGTGCCAGCAGTTTAGAGGGGGTTGGGGATACGCAGTATTTT.

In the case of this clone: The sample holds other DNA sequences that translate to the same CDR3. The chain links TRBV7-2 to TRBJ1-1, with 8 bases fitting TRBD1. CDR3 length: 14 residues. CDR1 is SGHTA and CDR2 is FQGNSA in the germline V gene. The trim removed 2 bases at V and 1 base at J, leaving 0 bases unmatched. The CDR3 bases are TGTGCCAGCAGCTTAACAGGGGGGAACACTGAAGCTTTCTTT. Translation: CASSLTGGNTEAFF.

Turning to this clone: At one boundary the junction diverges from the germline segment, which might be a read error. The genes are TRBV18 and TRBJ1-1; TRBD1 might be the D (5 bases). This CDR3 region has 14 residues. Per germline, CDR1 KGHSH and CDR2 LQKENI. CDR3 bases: TGTGCCAGCTCCCCACCAGGGAGGAACACTGAAGCTTTCTTT. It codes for CASSPPGRNTEAFF.

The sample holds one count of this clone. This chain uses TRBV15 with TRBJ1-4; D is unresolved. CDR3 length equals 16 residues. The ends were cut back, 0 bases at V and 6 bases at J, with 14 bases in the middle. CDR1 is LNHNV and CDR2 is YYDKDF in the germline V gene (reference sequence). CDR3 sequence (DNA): TGTGCCACCAGCAGAGATCTTTATCTGCTAGATGAAAAACTGTTTTTT. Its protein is CATSRDLYLLDEKLFF.

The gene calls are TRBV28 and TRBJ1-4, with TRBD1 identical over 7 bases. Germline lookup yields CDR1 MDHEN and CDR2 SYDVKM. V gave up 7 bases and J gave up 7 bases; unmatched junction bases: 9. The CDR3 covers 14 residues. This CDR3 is CASKPGGSGEKLFF. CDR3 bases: TGTGCCAGCAAACCAGGGGGTAGTGGTGAAAAACTGTTTTTT.

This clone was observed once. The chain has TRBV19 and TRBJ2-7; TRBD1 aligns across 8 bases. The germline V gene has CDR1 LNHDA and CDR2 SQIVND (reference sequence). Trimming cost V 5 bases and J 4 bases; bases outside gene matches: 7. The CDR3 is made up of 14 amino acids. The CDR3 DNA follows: TGTGCCAGTAGTGCGTACAGGGGGTGGTACGAGCAGTACTTC. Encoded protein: CASSAYRGWYEQYF.

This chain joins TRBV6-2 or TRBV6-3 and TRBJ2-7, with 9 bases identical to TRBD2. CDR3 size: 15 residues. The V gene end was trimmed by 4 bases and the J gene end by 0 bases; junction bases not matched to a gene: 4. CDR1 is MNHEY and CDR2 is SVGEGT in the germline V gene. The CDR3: CASSSLAGSSYEQYF. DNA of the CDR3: TGTGCCAGCAGTTCCCTAGCGGGGTCCTCCTACGAGCAGTACTTC.

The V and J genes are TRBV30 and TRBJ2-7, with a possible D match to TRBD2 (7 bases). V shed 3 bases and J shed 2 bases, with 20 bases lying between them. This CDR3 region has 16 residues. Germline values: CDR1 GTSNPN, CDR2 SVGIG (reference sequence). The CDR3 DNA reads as TGTGCCTGGAGAAAGGGGAGGGGGACCGCCACCTACGAGCAGTACTTC. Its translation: CAWRKGRGTATYEQYF. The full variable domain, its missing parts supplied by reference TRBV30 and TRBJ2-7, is SQTIHQWPATLVQPVGSPLSLECTVEGTSNPNLYWYRQAAGRGLQLLFYSVGIGQISSEVPQNLSASRPQDRQFILSSKKLLLSDSGFYLCAWRKGRGTATYEQYFGPGTRLTVT.

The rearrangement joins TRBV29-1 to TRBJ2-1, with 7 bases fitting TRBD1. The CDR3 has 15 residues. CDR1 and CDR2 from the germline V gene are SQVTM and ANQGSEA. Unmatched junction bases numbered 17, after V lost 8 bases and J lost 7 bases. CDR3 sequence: CSLELGAGGDNEQFF. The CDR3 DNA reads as TGCAGCCTCGAGTTGGGTGCAGGGGGTGATAATGAGCAGTTCTTC.

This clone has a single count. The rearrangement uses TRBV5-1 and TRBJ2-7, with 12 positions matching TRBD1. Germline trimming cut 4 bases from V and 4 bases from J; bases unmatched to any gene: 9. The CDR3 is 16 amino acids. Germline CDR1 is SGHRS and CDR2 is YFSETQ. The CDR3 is CASSPTGTGGKYEQYF. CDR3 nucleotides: TGCGCCAGCAGCCCCACCGGGACAGGGGGCAAGTACGAGCAGTACTTC.

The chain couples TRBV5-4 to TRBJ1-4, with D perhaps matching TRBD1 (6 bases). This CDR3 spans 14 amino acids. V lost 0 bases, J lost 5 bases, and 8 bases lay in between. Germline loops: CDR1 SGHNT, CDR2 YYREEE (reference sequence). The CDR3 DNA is TGTGCCAGCAGCTTGGGGGGGCGGAATGAAAAACTGTTTTTT. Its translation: CASSLGGRNEKLFF.

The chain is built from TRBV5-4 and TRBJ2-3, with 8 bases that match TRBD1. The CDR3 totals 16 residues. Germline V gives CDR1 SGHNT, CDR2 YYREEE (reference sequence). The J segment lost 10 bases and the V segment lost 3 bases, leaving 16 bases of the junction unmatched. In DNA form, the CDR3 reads TGTGCCAGCAGCTCGGGTGGGACAGGTCTCGTAGGATCGCAGTATTTT. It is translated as CASSSGGTGLVGSQYF.

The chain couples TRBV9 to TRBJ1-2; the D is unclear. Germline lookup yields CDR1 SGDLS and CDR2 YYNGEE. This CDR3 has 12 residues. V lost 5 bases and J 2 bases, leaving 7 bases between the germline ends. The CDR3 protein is CASSTENYGYTF. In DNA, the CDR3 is TGTGCCAGCAGTACAGAGAACTATGGCTACACCTTC.

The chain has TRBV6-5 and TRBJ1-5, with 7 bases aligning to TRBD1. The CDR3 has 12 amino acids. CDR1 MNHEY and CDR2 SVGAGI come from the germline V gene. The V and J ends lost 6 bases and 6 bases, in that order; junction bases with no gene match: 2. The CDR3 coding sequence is TGTGCCAGCAGGGGGACAGTTCAGCCCCAGCATTTT. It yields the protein CASRGTVQPQHF.

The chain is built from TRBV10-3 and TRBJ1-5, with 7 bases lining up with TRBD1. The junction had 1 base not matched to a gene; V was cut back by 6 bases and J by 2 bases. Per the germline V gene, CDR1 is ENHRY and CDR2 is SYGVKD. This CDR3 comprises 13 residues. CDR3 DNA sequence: TGTGCCATCAGAGACAGGGGCAATCAGCCCCAGCATTTT. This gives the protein CAIRDRGNQPQHF.

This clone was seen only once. The CDR3 protein is CASSLSASGRGSSYEQYF. The CDR3 DNA reads TGTGCCAGCAGCCTTAGTGCTAGCGGGAGGGGAAGCTCCTACGAGCAGTACTTC. The rearrangement uses TRBV11-2 and TRBJ2-7; 12 positions agree with TRBD2. The germline CDR1 and CDR2 sequences are SGHAT and FQNNGV. The CDR3 has 18 residues. V shed 5 bases and J 0 bases; nucleotides not matched to a gene: 11.

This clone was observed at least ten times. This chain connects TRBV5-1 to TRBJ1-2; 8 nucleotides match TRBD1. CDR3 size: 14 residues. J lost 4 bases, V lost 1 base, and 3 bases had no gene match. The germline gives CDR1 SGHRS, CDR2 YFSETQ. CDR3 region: CASSLQGATYGYTF. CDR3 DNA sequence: TGCGCCAGCAGCTTGCAGGGGGCCACCTATGGCTACACCTTC.

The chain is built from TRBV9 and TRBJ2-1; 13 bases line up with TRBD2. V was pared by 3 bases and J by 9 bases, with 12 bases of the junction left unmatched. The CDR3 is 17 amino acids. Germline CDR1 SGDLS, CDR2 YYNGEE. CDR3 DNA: TGTGCCAGCAGCGCGAAACTACTAGCGGGGGGGCAGGGTGAGCAGTTCTTC. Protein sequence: CASSAKLLAGGQGEQFF.

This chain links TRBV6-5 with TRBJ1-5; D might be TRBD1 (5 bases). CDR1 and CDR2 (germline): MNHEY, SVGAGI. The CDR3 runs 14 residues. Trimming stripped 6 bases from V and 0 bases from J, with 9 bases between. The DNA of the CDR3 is TGTGCCAGCAGGGGAGGGGCTAGCAATCAGCCCCAGCATTTT. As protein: CASRGGASNQPQHF.

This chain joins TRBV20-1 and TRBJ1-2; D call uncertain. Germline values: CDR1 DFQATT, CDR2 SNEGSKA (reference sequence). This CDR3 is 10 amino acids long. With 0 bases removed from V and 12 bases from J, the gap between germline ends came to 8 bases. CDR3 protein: CSARDRVDTF. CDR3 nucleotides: TGCAGTGCTAGAGATCGAGTGGACACCTTC.

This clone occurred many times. DNA for the CDR3: TGTGCCAGCAGTGCCCGGGACAGGGGTGAGAAGACCGGGGAGCTGTTTTTT. This encodes CASSARDRGEKTGELFF. This rearrangement joins TRBV6-1 to TRBJ2-2; 10 positions agree with TRBD1. The CDR3 contains 17 residues. CDR1 and CDR2 (germline): MNHNS, SASEGT. Germline trimming cut 4 bases from V and 5 bases from J; bases unmatched to any gene: 10.

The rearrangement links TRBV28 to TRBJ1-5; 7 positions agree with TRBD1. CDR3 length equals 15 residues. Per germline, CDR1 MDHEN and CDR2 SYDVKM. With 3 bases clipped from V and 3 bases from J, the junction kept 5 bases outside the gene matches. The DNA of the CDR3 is TGTGCCAGCAGTTTCGAACAGGGGATCAATCAGCCCCAGCATTTT. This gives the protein CASSFEQGINQPQHF.

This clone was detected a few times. This CDR3 reads CASSPATSGFYEQYF. CDR3 bases: TGTGCCAGCAGCCCTGCGACTAGCGGCTTCTACGAGCAGTACTTC. The chain uses TRBV3-1 (or the pseudogene TRBV3-2) and TRBJ2-7, with 9 positions matching TRBD2. The CDR3 totals 15 residues. V trimming: 4 bases; J trimming: 3 bases; junction bases outside the gene matches: 7. Germline V gives CDR1 LGHDT, CDR2 YNNKEL (reference sequence).

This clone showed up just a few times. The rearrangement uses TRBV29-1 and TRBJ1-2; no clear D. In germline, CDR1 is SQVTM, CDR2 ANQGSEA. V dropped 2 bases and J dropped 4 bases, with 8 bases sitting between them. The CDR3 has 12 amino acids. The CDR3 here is CSVELLFYGYTF. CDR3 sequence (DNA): TGCAGCGTTGAATTACTGTTCTATGGCTACACCTTC.

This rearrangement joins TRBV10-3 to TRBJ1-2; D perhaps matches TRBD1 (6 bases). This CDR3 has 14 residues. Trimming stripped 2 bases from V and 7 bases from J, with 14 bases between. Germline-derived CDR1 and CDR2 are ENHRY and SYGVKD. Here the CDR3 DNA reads TGTGCCATCAGTGAGGGCAGGGGAAAGGGTGGCTACACCTTC. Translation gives CAISEGRGKGGYTF.